This TCR beta chain was found in a study of blood T cell repertoires in COVID-19 (dated by TCRdb to about 2020). About the investigation overall: The collaborator samples originated in the United States, Italy and Spain and spanned the acute and convalescent phases of COVID-19. HLA class I and class II types, where available, came from metadata supplied by the sample provider rather than from assay-based typing. The prospective study material was composed of cDNA or gDNA derived from T cells, B-cell-depleted T cells, or PBMCs. Deeply sampled blood TCRbeta repertoires from subjects exposed to, actively infected with, or recovered from COVID-19 were included in the dataset. Samples were obtained from the ongoing ImmuneRACE study (first 160 participants) and from 1,254 subjects provided by 6 global collaborators. The repertoires were released in a freely available public database intended as a resource for research on the immune response to SARS-CoV-2. The sample metadata nearly always contained a de-identified subject ID, COVID-19 status, age in years and sex.

TCRbeta CDR3 regions were amplified from genomic DNA by means of the immunoSEQ Assay, a bias-controlled multiplex PCR. The study's processing was this. The number of nucleated cells in each sample was estimated from the amplification of reference gene primers within the assay. Sequence reads were collapsed and filtered to measure the absolute abundance of every unique TCRbeta CDR3 rearrangement. For each sample, productive Simpson clonality was calculated by taking the square root of Simpson's diversity index across productive rearrangements. Drawn from immuneACCESS, this table holds only the in-frame rearrangements with V and J called that TCRdb kept. Clones are partly lost; checked studies trace under half to an unresolved V gene and leave the rest unexplained. V and J calls and clone size are given by that table; D and trimming were obtained from the DNA. The sample records around 250,000 clones, 84% of which are singletons. The ten largest clonotypes hold less than 2% of the sample.

Relative to germline, V is 0 bases shorter and J is 1 base shorter, with 6 bases between their ends. From the germline V gene (reference sequence), CDR1 is GTSNPN and CDR2 is SVGIG. The CDR3, from cysteine to phenylalanine, totals 13 residues. The kept DNA is CDR3 alone, 39 bases in frame from the first base. Samples from volunteer blood donors who had recovered from COVID-19 were contributed by a second Seattle source. The collaborating institutions used their own protocols to collect whole blood in K2EDTA tubes. For TCRbeta analysis, collaborators shipped samples as frozen whole blood, isolated PBMCs, or DNA extracted from either of those sample types. About this clone: Its recognized antigen is unknown. Base qualities are missing; no much larger clone stands one base away.

Points the paper makes about the study in general: Clinical and demographic metadata were provided uncurated, with the amount varying by source and participant.

The sequence derives from a woman in her forties who had recovered from COVID-19. Sequencing was carried out using peripheral blood. The chain links TRBV30 with TRBJ1-1, with no reliable assignment of the D segment. The CDR3 protein is CAWSVLTNTEAFF. The nucleotide sequence is given as TGTGCCTGGAGTGTACTTACGAACACTGAAGCTTTCTTT.